This paragraph reports one TCR beta chain. PCR used 60 Vbeta primers and 13 Jbeta primers. The assay was immunoSEQ multiplex PCR, and TCRdb's table has in-frame clones only and misses some. In the table there are about 100,000 clones, 65% to 90% of which are singletons. These data come from a study of cytomegalovirus exposure and HLA in healthy donors. Specimen: PBMCs. This TCR was recovered from a woman between 18 and 30 years old in good health and CMV-seronegative.

The CDR3: CASSTSGISYEQYF. In nucleotides, the CDR3 is TGTGCCAGCAGCACCAGCGGGATCTCCTACGAGCAGTACTTC. The V gene is TRBV5-6, the J gene TRBJ2-7; 7 bases agree with TRBD2. Trimming removed 4 bases from V and 0 bases from J; junction bases left unmatched: 4. Looked up from germline, CDR1 is SGHDT and CDR2 is YYEEEE. CDR3 size: 14 residues.